These T cell receptor beta chains were read from a single sample in a study of T-cell memory formation after mild COVID-19. TCRdb re-derived calls from the 5' RACE reads in MiXCR, one entry per CDR3 protein. The sample contains approximately 350,000 distinct CDR3 sequences, over 25% of which appear only once. Specimen: PBMCs or a T cell subset sorted from them (not recorded which). Receptors originate from an adult woman who had mild COVID-19 (a few samples of this study predate the infection). Cell type and time point are not known. CDR3s include the opening cysteine and the closing phenylalanine or tryptophan.

v_call	j_call	cdr3_aa
TRBV7-9	TRBJ1-1	CASSPRGPWNTEAFF
TRBV14	TRBJ1-1	CASSLVTSDTEAFF
TRBV12-3/TRBV12-4	TRBJ1-6	CASRLGGGNSPLHF
TRBV4-1	TRBJ2-3	CASSQEGDTQYF
TRBV5-1	TRBJ2-1	CASSLSDSFVNEQFF
TRBV5-5	TRBJ2-3	CASSLLVPATDTQYF
TRBV4-1	TRBJ2-7	CASSQDGAGYEQYF
TRBV19	TRBJ1-4	CASSSIRDSLNEKLFF
TRBV5-5	TRBJ2-1	CASSLKQGASYNEQFF
TRBV11-2	TRBJ1-5	CASSPSFGTGFYSNQPQHF
TRBV5-6	TRBJ1-5	CASSFGTPNQPQHF
TRBV7-9	TRBJ1-1	CASDIPGILNTEAFF
TRBV5-1	TRBJ2-7	CASSWGVEENSYEQYF
TRBV12-3/TRBV12-4	TRBJ1-2	CASSTLNYGYTF
TRBV7-2	TRBJ2-1	CASSLAASGYNEQFF
TRBV12-3/TRBV12-4	TRBJ2-2	CASSPGGGTGELFF
TRBV20-1	TRBJ2-4	CSARETPAGGGLAKNIQYF
TRBV20-1	TRBJ2-5	CSAKTSGGALETQYF
TRBV7-9	TRBJ2-3	CASSLGTSGSRDTQYF
TRBV10-2	TRBJ1-1	CASSDAAYTEAFF
TRBV5-1	TRBJ2-2	CASSLIADPSGELFF
TRBV20-1	TRBJ1-1	CSIRPNTEAFF
TRBV4-1	TRBJ2-7	CASSQGEQGPYEQYF
TRBV2	TRBJ1-5	CASTRGRQGYQPQHF
TRBV5-5	TRBJ1-5	CASSLGWGLSQPQHF
TRBV7-6	TRBJ2-3	CASSLAGAAGTDTQYF
TRBV12-3/TRBV12-4	TRBJ2-5	CASSTWTGQETQYF
TRBV7-8	TRBJ2-7	CASSSLAVEQYF
TRBV5-6	TRBJ2-7	CASSPVHKRKYEQYF
TRBV15	TRBJ2-1	CATSRALAGGAITSYNEQFF
TRBV29-1	TRBJ1-1	CSVTDLFLNTEAFF
TRBV10-3	TRBJ2-1	CAISRDSLGGEQFF
TRBV20-1	TRBJ1-5	CSAREWVSEQPQHF
TRBV6-5	TRBJ2-2	CASSFTAGQNTGELFF
TRBV10-3	TRBJ2-1	CAISEGSGRGNEQFF
TRBV7-3	TRBJ2-2	CASSVSGENTGELFF
TRBV21-1	TRBJ1-6	CARSEYNSPLHF
TRBV4-1	TRBJ1-4	CASSQVWSREGKLFF
TRBV12-3/TRBV12-4	TRBJ2-7	CASSSSGGGEQYF
TRBV7-6	TRBJ2-1	CASSSLNNEQFF
TRBV4-2	TRBJ2-5	CASSQGFGGDQETQYF
TRBV7-2	TRBJ1-1	CASSFYFDKQGRTEAFF
TRBV5-4	TRBJ2-3	CASAAGMTDTQYF
TRBV9	TRBJ2-1	CASSPRTYPSLGSYNEQFF
TRBV12-3/TRBV12-4	TRBJ2-5	CASSLDRNQETQYF
TRBV10-3	TRBJ2-7	CAIRGFGGDSYEQYF
TRBV12-5	TRBJ2-1	CASARWNRDYNEQFF
TRBV9	TRBJ1-1	CASRRDSLAPEAFF